Below, 12 T cell receptor beta chains from the same sample are listed, as sequenced in a study of CD8+ T cells in alopecia areata. Extracted RNA was reverse transcribed, and the resulting cDNA served as sequencing template. TCRdb keeps only in-frame clones here, not all; method: immunoSEQ multiplex PCR. The data show about 210,000 clones, with 66% seen just once and more than 1% held by the top ten. The sample's treatment: oral pan-JAK inhibitor, 5-10 mg twice daily. The source was CD4+ T cells sorted from blood, collected at approximately week 42, from a patient treated with tofacitinib. Receptors originate from a human donor with alopecia areata.

This sequence joins TRBV7-2 and TRBJ2-2, with 7 bases aligning to TRBD2. Germline V lookup: CDR1 SGHTA, CDR2 FQGNSA. V trimming: 5 bases; J trimming: 2 bases; junction bases outside the gene matches: 5. This CDR3 has 15 residues. The CDR3 sequence is CASSHGTTNTGELFF. The CDR3, as DNA: TGTGCCAGCAGCCACGGGACTACTAACACCGGGGAGCTGTTTTTT.

The chain couples TRBV15 to TRBJ2-5, with D unclear. V was shortened by 0 bases and J by 4 bases, with 12 bases between the two germline ends. This CDR3 region has 15 residues. CDR1 is LNHNV and CDR2 is YYDKDF in the germline V gene (reference sequence). This CDR3 reads CATSRDQKPLETQYF. The DNA of the CDR3 is TGTGCCACCAGCAGAGATCAAAAGCCCCTAGAGACCCAGTACTTC. The entire variable domain, with the rest obtained from reference TRBV15 and TRBJ2-5, is as follows: DAMVIQNPRYQVTQFGKPVTLSCSQTLNHNVMYWYQQKSSQAPKLLFHYYDKDFNNEADTPDNFQSRRPNTSFCFLDIRSPGLGDTAMYLCATSRDQKPLETQYFGPGTRLLVL.

This sequence joins TRBV6-1 and TRBJ1-2; possible D gene TRBD1, 5 bases. Trimming stripped 2 bases from V and 7 bases from J, with 20 bases between. Germline CDR1 is MNHNS and CDR2 is SASEGT. The CDR3 contains 16 residues. The CDR3 reads CASSEIRRQSVIGYTF. The DNA of the CDR3 is TGTGCCAGCAGTGAAATTAGGCGACAGTCGGTCATTGGCTACACCTTC.

The V gene is TRBV20-1, the J gene TRBJ2-1, with no clear D. V was trimmed by 6 bases and J by 6 bases, leaving 9 bases between them. The germline gives CDR1 DFQATT, CDR2 SNEGSKA (reference sequence). The CDR3 length is 11 residues. In DNA form, the CDR3 reads TGCAGTGCCAGAAGGGTCAATGAGCAGTTCTTC. The encoded protein is CSARRVNEQFF.

This clone was observed once. J is TRBJ2-2 and V is TRBV7-9, with D unresolved. V gave up 4 bases and J gave up 6 bases, with 9 bases separating them. There are 13 residues in the CDR3. Per germline, CDR1 SEHNR and CDR2 FQNEAQ (reference sequence). In nucleotides, the CDR3 is TGTGCCAGCAGCTACGTCAGAGCCGGGGAGCTGTTTTTT. It encodes CASSYVRAGELFF.

The rearrangement uses TRBV12-5 and TRBJ1-6; unclear D gene. Germline V gene lookup returns CDR1 LGHNT and CDR2 FRNRAP. V was clipped by 0 bases and J by 8 bases, with 14 bases between them. The length of the CDR3 is 16 residues. The CDR3 DNA reads as TGTGCTAGTGGTTTGGTACCGGGCCTTAGGGATTCACCCCTCCACTTT. Amino acid sequence: CASGLVPGLRDSPLHF. The full variable domain, with the rest looked up from reference TRBV12-5 and TRBJ1-6, is DARVTQTPRHKVTEMGQEVTMRCQPILGHNTVFWYRQTMMQGLELLAYFRNRAPLDDSGMPKDRFSAEMPDATLATLKIQPSEPRDSAVYFCASGLVPGLRDSPLHFGNGTRLTVT.

This clone was picked up one time. The chain carries TRBV5-1 and TRBJ2-2; D not certain. Trimming pared 0 bases from V and 0 bases from J, leaving 12 bases between. CDR3 length: 17 residues. CDR1 is SGHRS, CDR2 YFSETQ, per germline. CDR3: CASSLGTTSPNTGELFF. The CDR3 DNA reads as TGCGCCAGCAGCTTGGGAACCACGTCCCCGAACACCGGGGAGCTGTTTTTT.

This chain connects TRBV4-1 to TRBJ2-4, with 10 nucleotides matching TRBD1. The length of the CDR3 is 18 residues. Looked up from germline, CDR1 is MGHRA and CDR2 is YSYEKL. With 6 bases clipped from V and 0 bases from J, the junction kept 11 bases outside the gene matches. The CDR3 DNA sequence: TGCGCCAGCAGTCCCGGGACAGGGGTACTAGAAGCCAAAAACATTCAGTACTTC. Its protein product is CASSPGTGVLEAKNIQYF.

The chain combines TRBV30 with TRBJ2-2; D possibly uses TRBD1 or TRBD2 (5 bases each). Per germline, CDR1 GTSNPN and CDR2 SVGIG (reference sequence). This CDR3 spans 13 amino acids. Trimming cost V 3 bases and J 4 bases, with 9 bases left between them. The CDR3 spells CAWRAGSTGELFF. CDR3 DNA sequence: TGTGCCTGGAGGGCAGGGAGCACCGGGGAGCTGTTTTTT.

The chain is built from TRBV7-2 and TRBJ1-5; TRBD1 matches 12 bases. V lost 5 bases, J lost 5 bases, and 13 bases stayed unmatched. Germline CDR1 reads SGHTA; CDR2 reads FQGNSA. This CDR3 is built from 18 residues. The CDR3 spells CASSKFFGTGGDYQPQHF. The CDR3 DNA reads TGTGCCAGCAGCAAGTTCTTCGGGACAGGGGGCGACTATCAGCCCCAGCATTTT.

In its sample, this clone was seen once. The V gene is TRBV30, the J gene TRBJ2-7; TRBD1 agrees at 7 bases. The CDR3 consists of 13 residues. From germline, CDR1 is GTSNPN and CDR2 SVGIG (reference sequence). J was trimmed by 3 bases and V by 2 bases; bases with no gene match: 4. The CDR3 region is CAWSRTGNYEQYF. As DNA, the CDR3 is TGTGCCTGGAGTCGGACAGGTAACTACGAGCAGTACTTC.

The chain uses TRBV15 and TRBJ1-4, with a weak D call TRBD1 (6 bases). The CDR3 runs 16 residues. Trimming removed 5 bases from V and 7 bases from J, with 20 bases in between. Looked up from germline, CDR1 is LNHNV and CDR2 is YYDKDF (reference sequence). CDR3: CATSDDRWGAGEKLFF. For the CDR3, the DNA is TGTGCCACCAGCGACGACCGTTGGGGGGCGGGTGAAAAACTGTTTTTT.